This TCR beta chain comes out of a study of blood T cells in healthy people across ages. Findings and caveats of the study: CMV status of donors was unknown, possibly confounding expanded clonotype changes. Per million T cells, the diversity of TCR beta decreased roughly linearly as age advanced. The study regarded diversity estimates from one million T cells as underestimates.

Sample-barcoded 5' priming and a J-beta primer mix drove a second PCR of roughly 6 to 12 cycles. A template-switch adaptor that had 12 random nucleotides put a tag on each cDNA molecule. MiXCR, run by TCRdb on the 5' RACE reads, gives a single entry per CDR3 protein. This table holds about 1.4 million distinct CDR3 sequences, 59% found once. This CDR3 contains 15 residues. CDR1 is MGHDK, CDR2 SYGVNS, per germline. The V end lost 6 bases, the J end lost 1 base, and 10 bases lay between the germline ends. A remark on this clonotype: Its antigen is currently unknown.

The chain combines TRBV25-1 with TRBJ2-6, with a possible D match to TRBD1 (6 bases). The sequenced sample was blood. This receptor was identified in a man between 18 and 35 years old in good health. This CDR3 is CASSHRASGANVLTF. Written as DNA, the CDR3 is TGTGCCAGCAGCCACAGGGCGTCTGGGGCCAACGTCCTGACTTTC.